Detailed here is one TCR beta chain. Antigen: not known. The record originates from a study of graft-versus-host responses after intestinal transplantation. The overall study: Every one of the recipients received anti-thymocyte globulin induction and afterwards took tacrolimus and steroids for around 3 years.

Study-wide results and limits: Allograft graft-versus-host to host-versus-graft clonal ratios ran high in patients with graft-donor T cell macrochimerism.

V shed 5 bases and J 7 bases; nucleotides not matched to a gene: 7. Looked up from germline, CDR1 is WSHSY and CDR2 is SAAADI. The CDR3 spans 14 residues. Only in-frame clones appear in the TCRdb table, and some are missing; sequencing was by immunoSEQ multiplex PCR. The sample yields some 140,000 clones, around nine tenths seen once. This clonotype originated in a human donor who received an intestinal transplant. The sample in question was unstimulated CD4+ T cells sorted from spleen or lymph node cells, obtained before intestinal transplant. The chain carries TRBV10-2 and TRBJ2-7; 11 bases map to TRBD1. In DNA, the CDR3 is TGCGCCAGCAGTCCGGGACAGGGGGGGCAAGAGCAGTACTTC. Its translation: CASSPGQGGQEQYF.